The T cell receptor beta chain under discussion was sequenced for a study of T cell repertoires in cytomegalovirus infection. On the study more broadly: Public TCR beta signatures indicated both CMV infection and matching HLA type.

TCRdb re-analysed the reads in MiXCR, keeping a single row per CDR3 protein. The data hold roughly 310,000 distinct CDR3 sequences, with 17% observed a single time. Germline CDR1 reads SGHKS; CDR2 reads YYEKEE (reference sequence). The CDR3 contains 15 residues. The V and J ends lost 4 bases and 2 bases respectively, with 15 bases between them. Study-level findings and limits: HLA-C-restricted CMV clonotypes gave the most frequent clonotype in two of eight donors. Of the TCR beta families, the public ones yielded a cumulative frequency that identified carriers of CMV plus the relevant HLA.

Remarks on this clonotype: The antigen remains undetermined.

The rearrangement links TRBV5-5 to TRBJ1-2; tentatively, D is TRBD1 (5 bases). This clonotype was sampled from a human donor in good health (CMV status not recorded). Some clones in this sample may be carry-over from other donors' samples. Sequenced material: PBMCs. The CDR3 sequence: CASSPGAGVNYGYTF. CDR3 coding DNA: TGTGCCAGCAGCCCAGGCGCGGGGGTGAACTATGGCTACACCTTC.